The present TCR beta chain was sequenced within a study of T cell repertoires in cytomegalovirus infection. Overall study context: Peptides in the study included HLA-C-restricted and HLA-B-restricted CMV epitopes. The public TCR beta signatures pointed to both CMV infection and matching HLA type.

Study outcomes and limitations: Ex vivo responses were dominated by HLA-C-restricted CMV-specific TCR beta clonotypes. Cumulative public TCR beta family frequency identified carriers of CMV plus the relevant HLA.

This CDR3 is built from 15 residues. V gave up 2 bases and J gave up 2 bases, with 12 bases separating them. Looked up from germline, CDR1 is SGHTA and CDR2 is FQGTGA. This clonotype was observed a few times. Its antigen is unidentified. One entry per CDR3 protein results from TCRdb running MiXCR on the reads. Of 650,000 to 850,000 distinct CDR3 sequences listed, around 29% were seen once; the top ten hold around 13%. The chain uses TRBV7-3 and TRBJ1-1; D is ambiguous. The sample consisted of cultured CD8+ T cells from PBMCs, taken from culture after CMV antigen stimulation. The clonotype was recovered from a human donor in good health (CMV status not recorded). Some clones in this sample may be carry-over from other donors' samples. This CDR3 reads CASSLSPTPNTEAFF. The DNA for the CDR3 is TGTGCCAGCAGCTTATCTCCGACGCCCAACACTGAAGCTTTCTTT.